A single sample gave rise to the 14 T cell receptor beta chains below, sequenced in a study of shared clonotypes between healthy human individuals. Sequenced by immunoSEQ multiplex PCR; TCRdb stores in-frame clones only, minus some. This table has 2.3 million or so clones, approximately 93% appearing once. The sequenced sample was naive CD4+ T cells from PBMCs. Subset described: CD45RA+ positively selected. The receptors shown here come from a man between 18 and 29 years old in good health. Some clones in this sample may be carry-over from other donors' samples.

The rearrangement joins TRBV25-1 to TRBJ1-5, with TRBD1 matching over 9 bases. V gave up 2 bases and J gave up 5 bases; unmatched junction bases: 4. CDR1 is MGHDK and CDR2 is SYGVNS in the germline V gene. This CDR3 is 15 amino acids long. CDR3 in amino acids: CASSEEGQGDQPQHF. CDR3 nucleotides: TGTGCCAGCAGTGAAGAGGGACAGGGTGATCAGCCCCAGCATTTT.

This clone was seen a single time. The V call is TRBV6-1, the J call TRBJ2-4, with 8 bases matching TRBD1. This CDR3 has 14 amino acids. With 4 bases clipped from V and 7 bases from J, the junction kept 6 bases outside the gene matches. CDR1 and CDR2 from the germline V gene are MNHNS and SASEGT. CDR3 sequence reads: CASSVDRAGNIQYF. The DNA for the CDR3 is TGTGCCAGCAGTGTGGACAGGGCCGGGAACATTCAGTACTTC.

This chain links TRBV19 with TRBJ1-5; TRBD1 might be the D (5 bases). Deletions cut 3 bases from V and 7 bases from J, with 16 bases between. CDR1 and CDR2 from the germline V gene are LNHDA and SQIVND (reference sequence). The CDR3 sequence is 15 residues long. Written as DNA, the CDR3 is TGTGCCAGTAGTATGGGGCCAGGGATCCGGCAGCCCCAGCATTTT. It codes for CASSMGPGIRQPQHF.

The V and J genes are TRBV30 and TRBJ1-5; D perhaps matches TRBD1 (5 bases). Per germline, CDR1 GTSNPN and CDR2 SVGIG (reference sequence). This CDR3 spans 14 amino acids. Trimming took off 5 bases at V and 3 bases at J, with 14 bases between the two ends. CDR3 sequence (DNA): TGTGCCTGGGCCACGGGGGGATACAATCAGCCCCAGCATTTT. This codes for CAWATGGYNQPQHF.

This clone was counted at least ten times. V gene TRBV27 combines with J gene TRBJ1-1; D not resolved. This CDR3 spans 13 amino acids. The ends were cut back, 3 bases at V and 1 base at J, with 6 bases in the middle. The germline gives CDR1 MNHEY, CDR2 SMNVEV (reference sequence). The CDR3 protein is CASSFIPNTEAFF. The CDR3 coding sequence is TGTGCCAGCAGTTTCATACCGAACACTGAAGCTTTCTTT.

V usage is TRBV6-5 and J usage is TRBJ2-7; 7 bases match TRBD1. This CDR3 region has 14 residues. V lost 6 bases, J lost 0 bases, and 5 bases stayed unmatched. Germline V gene sequence: CDR1 MNHEY, CDR2 SVGAGI. The CDR3 protein is CASRNDRASYEQYF. The CDR3 nucleotides are TGTGCCAGCAGGAATGACAGGGCCTCCTACGAGCAGTACTTC.

Only one count was recorded for this clone. The CDR3 reads CASSSLGISGNTIYF. CDR3 nucleotides: TGTGCCAGCAGTTCCCTCGGGATCTCTGGAAACACCATATATTTT. This rearrangement joins TRBV28 to TRBJ1-3; D is undetermined. Per germline, CDR1 MDHEN and CDR2 SYDVKM. Trimming stripped 4 bases from V and 0 bases from J, with 10 bases between. The CDR3 has 15 amino acids. Full variable domain (remainder filled in from reference TRBV28 and TRBJ1-3): DVKVTQSSRYLVKRTGEKVFLECVQDMDHENMFWYRQDPGLGLRLIYFSYDVKMKEKGDIPEGYSVSREKKERFSLILESASTNQTSMYLCASSSLGISGNTIYFGEGSWLTVV.

This clone occurred once. The chain carries TRBV5-1 and TRBJ1-2; TRBD1 matches 10 bases. Germline V gives CDR1 SGHRS, CDR2 YFSETQ. The junction had 8 bases not matched to a gene; V was cut back by 4 bases and J by 5 bases. CDR3 length: 15 amino acids. CDR3 amino acids: CASSPGTGAPYGYTF. CDR3 DNA: TGCGCCAGCAGCCCCGGGACAGGGGCCCCGTATGGCTACACCTTC.

The chain is built from TRBV5-1 and TRBJ2-7, with D hard to call. The V end was cut by 0 bases, the J end by 3 bases, with 16 bases between. Germline CDR1 is SGHRS and CDR2 is YFSETQ. This CDR3 region has 16 residues. The CDR3 region is CASSLAPGPTGYEQYF. The CDR3 DNA is TGCGCCAGCAGCTTGGCACCCGGGCCTACCGGCTACGAGCAGTACTTC.

With respect to this clone: The same CDR3 arises from other DNA sequences in this sample as well. V is TRBV2 and J is TRBJ1-1; unclear D gene. The CDR3 covers 13 residues. Germline CDR1 and CDR2: SNHLY and FYNNEI. V dropped 5 bases and J dropped 0 bases, with 7 bases sitting between them. CDR3 amino acids: CASSPDLNTEAFF. For the CDR3, the DNA is TGTGCCAGCAGTCCAGACCTGAACACTGAAGCTTTCTTT. Full variable domain (outside the CDR3, taken from reference TRBV2 and TRBJ1-1): EPEVTQTPSHQVTQMGQEVILRCVPISNHLYFYWYRQILGQKVEFLVSFYNNEISEKSEIFDDQFSVERPDGSNFTLKIRSTKLEDSAMYFCASSPDLNTEAFFGQGTRLTVV.

Only one count was recorded for this clone. The gene calls are TRBV7-3 and TRBJ2-2; D might be TRBD2 (5 bases). The CDR3 covers 15 residues. Per germline, CDR1 SGHTA and CDR2 FQGTGA. V was pared by 2 bases and J by 1 base, with 8 bases between. The CDR3 DNA reads as TGTGCCAGCAGCTTAGTCGGGATGAACACCGGGGAGCTGTTTTTT. It translates to CASSLVGMNTGELFF.

The chain uses TRBV9 and TRBJ2-7; D is unresolved. The CDR3 is 14 amino acids. CDR1 and CDR2 (germline): SGDLS, YYNGEE. Trimming took 0 bases from V and 0 from J, leaving 7 bases between them. This CDR3 is CASSVDPASYEQYF. Written as DNA, the CDR3 is TGTGCCAGCAGCGTAGACCCAGCCTCCTACGAGCAGTACTTC.

The V call is TRBV12-5, the J call TRBJ1-2, with D uncertain. The CDR3 is 17 amino acids. V was cut by 1 base and J by 7 bases, with 22 bases left in between. Germline CDR1 reads LGHNT; CDR2 reads FRNRAP. CDR3 sequence reads: CASGLDVPRGKLFGYTF. The CDR3 DNA follows: TGTGCTAGTGGTTTGGATGTCCCGCGGGGTAAGCTTTTTGGCTACACCTTC. Variable domain in full (rest from reference TRBV12-5 and TRBJ1-2): DARVTQTPRHKVTEMGQEVTMRCQPILGHNTVFWYRQTMMQGLELLAYFRNRAPLDDSGMPKDRFSAEMPDATLATLKIQPSEPRDSAVYFCASGLDVPRGKLFGYTFGSGTRLTVV.

The rearrangement uses TRBV7-3 and TRBJ2-1; possible D gene TRBD1, 6 bases. The CDR3 consists of 18 residues. Germline CDR1 is SGHTA and CDR2 is FQGTGA. The germline V and J ends were trimmed by 4 bases and 0 bases, with 19 bases remaining between them. The CDR3 DNA reads TGTGCCAGCAGCTCCGGACCCCTACAGGGTAGCTCCTACAATGAGCAGTTCTTC. It translates to CASSSGPLQGSSYNEQFF.